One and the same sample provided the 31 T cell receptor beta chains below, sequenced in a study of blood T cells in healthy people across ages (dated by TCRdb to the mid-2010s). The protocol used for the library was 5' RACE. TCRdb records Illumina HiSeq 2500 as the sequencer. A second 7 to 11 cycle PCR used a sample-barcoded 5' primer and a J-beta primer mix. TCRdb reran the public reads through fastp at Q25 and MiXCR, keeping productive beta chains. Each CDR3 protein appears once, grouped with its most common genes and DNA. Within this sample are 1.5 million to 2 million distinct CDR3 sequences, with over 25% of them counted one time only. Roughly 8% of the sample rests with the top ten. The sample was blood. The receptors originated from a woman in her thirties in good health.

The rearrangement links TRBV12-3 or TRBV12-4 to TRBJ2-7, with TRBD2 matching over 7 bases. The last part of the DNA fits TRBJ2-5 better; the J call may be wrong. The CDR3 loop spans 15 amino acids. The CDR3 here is CASSLGRGIQETQYF. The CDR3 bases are TGTGCCAGCAGTTTAGGGCGGGGGATCCAAGAGACCCAGTACTTC.

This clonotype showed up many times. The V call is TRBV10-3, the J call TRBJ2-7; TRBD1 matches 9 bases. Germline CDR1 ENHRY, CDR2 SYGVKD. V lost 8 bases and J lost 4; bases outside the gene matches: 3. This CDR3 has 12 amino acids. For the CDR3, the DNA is TGTGCCATCGGGGACAGGGTGTACGAGCAGTACTTC. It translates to CAIGDRVYEQYF.

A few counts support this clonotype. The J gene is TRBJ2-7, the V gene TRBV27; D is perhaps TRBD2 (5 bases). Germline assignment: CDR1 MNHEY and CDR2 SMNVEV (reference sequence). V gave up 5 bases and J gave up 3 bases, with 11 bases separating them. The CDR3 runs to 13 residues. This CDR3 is CASSAGRLYEQYF. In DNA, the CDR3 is TGTGCCAGCAGTGCTGGGAGACTCTACGAGCAGTACTTC.

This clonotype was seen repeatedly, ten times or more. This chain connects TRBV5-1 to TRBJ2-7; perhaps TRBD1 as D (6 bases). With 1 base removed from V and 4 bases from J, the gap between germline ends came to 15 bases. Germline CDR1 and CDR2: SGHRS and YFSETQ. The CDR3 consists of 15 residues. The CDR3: CASSLIEGQGYEQYF. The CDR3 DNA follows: TGCGCCAGCAGCTTGATAGAAGGGCAGGGGTACGAGCAGTACTTC.

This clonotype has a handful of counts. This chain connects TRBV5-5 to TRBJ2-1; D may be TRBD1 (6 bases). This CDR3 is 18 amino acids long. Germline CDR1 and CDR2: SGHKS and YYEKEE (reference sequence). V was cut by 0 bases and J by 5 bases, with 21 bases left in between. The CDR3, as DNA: TGTGCCAGCAGCTTGGAGTTCAGGGGACCATGGAAAAACAATGAGCAGTTCTTC. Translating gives CASSLEFRGPWKNNEQFF.

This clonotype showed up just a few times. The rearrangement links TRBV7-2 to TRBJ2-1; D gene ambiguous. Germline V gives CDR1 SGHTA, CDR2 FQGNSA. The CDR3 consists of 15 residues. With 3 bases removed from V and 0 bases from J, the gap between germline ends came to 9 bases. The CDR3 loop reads CASSFYSTSYNEQFF. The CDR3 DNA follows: TGTGCCAGCAGCTTTTACTCCACCTCCTACAATGAGCAGTTCTTC.

The CDR3 nucleotides read TGCGCCAGCAGCCAACTACCAGCGGGAGACAATGAGCAGTTCTTC. Encoded protein: CASSQLPAGDNEQFF. The rearrangement uses TRBV4-3 and TRBJ2-1, with 8 positions matching TRBD2. Germline V lookup: CDR1 LGHNA, CDR2 YSLEER. This CDR3 has 15 amino acids. The junction had 5 bases not matched to a gene; V was cut back by 2 bases and J by 5 bases.

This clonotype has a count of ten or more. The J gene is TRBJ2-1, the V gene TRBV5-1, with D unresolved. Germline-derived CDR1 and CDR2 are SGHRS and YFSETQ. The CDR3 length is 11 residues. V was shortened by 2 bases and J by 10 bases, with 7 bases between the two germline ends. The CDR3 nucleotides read TGCGCCAGCAGCTTCGAAGGAGAGCAGTTCTTC. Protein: CASSFEGEQFF.

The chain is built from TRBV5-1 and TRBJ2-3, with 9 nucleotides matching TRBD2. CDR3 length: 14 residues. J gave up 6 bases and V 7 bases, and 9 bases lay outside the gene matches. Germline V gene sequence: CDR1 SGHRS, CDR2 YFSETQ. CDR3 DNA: TGCGCCAGCCGACCTAGCGGGGCCCGTGATACGCAGTATTTT. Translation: CASRPSGARDTQYF.

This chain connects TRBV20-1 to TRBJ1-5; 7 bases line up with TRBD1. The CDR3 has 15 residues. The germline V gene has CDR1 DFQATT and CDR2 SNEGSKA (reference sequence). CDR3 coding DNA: TGCAGCGCGCATGGAGGGGGCTCTGACAATCAGCCCCAGCATTTT. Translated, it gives CSAHGGGSDNQPQHF.

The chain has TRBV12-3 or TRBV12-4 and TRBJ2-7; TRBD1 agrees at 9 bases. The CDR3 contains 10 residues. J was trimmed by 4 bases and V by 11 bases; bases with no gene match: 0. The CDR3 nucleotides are TGTGCCGACAGGGGGTACGAGCAGTACTTC. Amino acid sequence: CADRGYEQYF.

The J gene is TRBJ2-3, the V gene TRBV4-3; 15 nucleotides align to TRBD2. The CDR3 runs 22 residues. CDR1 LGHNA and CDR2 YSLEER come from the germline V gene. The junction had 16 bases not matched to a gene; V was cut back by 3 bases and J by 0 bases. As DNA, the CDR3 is TGCGCCAGCAGCCAGAGAGCACTGGGACTAGCGGGAGGCCCGGCGAGCACAGATACGCAGTATTTT. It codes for CASSQRALGLAGGPASTDTQYF.

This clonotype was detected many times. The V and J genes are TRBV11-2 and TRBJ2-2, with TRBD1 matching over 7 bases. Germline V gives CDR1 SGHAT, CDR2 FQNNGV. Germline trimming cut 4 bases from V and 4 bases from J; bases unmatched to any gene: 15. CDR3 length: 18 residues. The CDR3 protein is CASSSGPTGSGGTGELFF. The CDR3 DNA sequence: TGTGCCAGCAGCTCCGGCCCGACAGGGTCAGGAGGCACCGGGGAGCTGTTTTTT.

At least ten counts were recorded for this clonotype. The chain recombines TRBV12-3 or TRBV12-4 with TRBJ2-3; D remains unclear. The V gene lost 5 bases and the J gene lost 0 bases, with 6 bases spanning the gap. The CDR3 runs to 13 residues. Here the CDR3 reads CASSKGSTDTQYF. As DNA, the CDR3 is TGTGCCAGCAGTAAGGGTAGCACAGATACGCAGTATTTT.

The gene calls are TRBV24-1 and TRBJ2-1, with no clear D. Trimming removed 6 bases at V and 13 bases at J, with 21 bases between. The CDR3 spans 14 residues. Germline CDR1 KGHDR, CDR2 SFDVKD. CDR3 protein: CATSRSGTAETQFF. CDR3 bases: TGTGCCACCAGTCGTTCCGGAACAGCAGAGACCCAGTTCTTC.

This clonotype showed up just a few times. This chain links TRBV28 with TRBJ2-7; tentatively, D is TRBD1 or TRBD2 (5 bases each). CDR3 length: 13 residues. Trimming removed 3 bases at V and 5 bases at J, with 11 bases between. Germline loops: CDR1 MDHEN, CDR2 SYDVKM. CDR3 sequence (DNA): TGTGCCAGCAGTTTGTTCAGAGGGGACGAGCAGTACTTC. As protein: CASSLFRGDEQYF.

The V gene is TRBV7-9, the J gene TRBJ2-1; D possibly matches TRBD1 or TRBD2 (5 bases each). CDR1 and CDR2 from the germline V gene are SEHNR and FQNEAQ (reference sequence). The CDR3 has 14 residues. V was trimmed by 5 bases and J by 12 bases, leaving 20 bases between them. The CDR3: CASSPLDFRTGQFF. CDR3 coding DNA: TGTGCCAGCAGCCCCTTGGACTTTCGTACAGGGCAGTTCTTC. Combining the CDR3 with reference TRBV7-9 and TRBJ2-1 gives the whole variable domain DTGVSQNPRHKITKRGQNVTFRCDPISEHNRLYWYRQTLGQGPEFLTYFQNEAQLEKSRLLSDRFSAERPKGSFSTLEIQRTEQGDSAMYLCASSPLDFRTGQFFGPGTRLTVL.

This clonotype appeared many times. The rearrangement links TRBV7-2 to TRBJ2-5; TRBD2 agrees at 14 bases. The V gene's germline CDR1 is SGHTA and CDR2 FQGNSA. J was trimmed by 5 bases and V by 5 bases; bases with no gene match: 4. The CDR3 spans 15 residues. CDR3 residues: CASSQGLAGVETQYF. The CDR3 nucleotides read TGTGCCAGCAGCCAGGGACTAGCGGGAGTGGAGACCCAGTACTTC.

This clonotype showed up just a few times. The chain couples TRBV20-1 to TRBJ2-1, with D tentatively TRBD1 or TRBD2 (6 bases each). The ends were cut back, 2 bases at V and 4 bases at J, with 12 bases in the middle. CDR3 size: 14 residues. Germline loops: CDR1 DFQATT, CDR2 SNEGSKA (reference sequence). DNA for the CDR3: TGCAGTGCTAGACAAGGGGGACTGTACAATGAGCAGTTCTTC. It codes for CSARQGGLYNEQFF.

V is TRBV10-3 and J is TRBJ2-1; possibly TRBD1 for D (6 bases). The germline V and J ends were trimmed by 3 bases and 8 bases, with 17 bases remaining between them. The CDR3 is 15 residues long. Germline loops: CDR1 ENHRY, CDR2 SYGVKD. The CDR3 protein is CAISEEVVGADEQFF. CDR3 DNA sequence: TGTGCCATCAGTGAAGAAGTAGTGGGGGCTGATGAGCAGTTCTTC.

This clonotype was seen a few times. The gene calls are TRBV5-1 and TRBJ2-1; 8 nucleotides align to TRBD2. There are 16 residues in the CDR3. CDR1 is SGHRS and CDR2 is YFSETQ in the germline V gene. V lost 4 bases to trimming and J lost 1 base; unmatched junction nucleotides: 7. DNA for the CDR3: TGCGCCAGCAGCCCAAGGACTAGCCAGTCCTACAATGAGCAGTTCTTC. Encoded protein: CASSPRTSQSYNEQFF.

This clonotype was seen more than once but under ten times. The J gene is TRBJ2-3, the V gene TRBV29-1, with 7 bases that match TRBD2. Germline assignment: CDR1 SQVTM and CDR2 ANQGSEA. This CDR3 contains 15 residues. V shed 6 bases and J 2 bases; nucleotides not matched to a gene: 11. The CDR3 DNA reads TGCAGCGTAAGGGGCGGGAGTCCATACACAGATACGCAGTATTTT. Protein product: CSVRGGSPYTDTQYF.

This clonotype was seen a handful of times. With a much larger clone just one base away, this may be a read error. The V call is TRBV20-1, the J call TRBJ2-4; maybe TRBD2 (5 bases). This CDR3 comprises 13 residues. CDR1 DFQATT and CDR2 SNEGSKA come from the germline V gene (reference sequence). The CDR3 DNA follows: TGCAGTGCTACAGGAGGCCGGGGAAACATTCAGGACTTC. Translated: CSATGGRGNIQDF.

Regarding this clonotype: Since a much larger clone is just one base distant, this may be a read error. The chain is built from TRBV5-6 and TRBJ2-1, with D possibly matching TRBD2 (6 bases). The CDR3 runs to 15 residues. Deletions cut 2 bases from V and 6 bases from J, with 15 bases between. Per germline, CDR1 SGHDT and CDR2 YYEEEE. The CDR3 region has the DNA TGTGCCAGCAGCTTTGAGGCTGGCGGGGTCAATGAGCAGTTCTTC. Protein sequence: CASSFEAGGVNEQFF. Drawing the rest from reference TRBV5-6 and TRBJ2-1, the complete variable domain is DAGVTQSPTHLIKTRGQQVTLRCSPKSGHDTVSWYQQALGQGPQFIFQYYEEEERQRGNFPDRFSGHQFPNYSSELNVNALLLGDSALYLCASSFEAGGVNEQFFGPGTRLTVL.

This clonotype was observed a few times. In DNA form, the CDR3 reads TGTGCCAGCAGTTCTTTATTGGACAGACAAGAGACCCAGTACTTC. Its translation is CASSSLLDRQETQYF. The chain recombines TRBV6-5 with TRBJ2-5, with D perhaps TRBD1 (6 bases). V was clipped by 4 bases and J by 2 bases, with 14 bases between them. CDR1 is MNHEY and CDR2 is SVGAGI in the germline V gene. The length of the CDR3 is 15 residues.

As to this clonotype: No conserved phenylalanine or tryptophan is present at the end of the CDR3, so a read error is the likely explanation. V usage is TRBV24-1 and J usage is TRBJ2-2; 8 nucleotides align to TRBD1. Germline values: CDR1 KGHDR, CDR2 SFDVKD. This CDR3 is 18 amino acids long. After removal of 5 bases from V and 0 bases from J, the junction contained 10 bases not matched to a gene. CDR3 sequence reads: CATSGSQGEFSNTGELFV. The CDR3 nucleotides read TGTGCCACCAGTGGGTCACAGGGGGAATTTTCGAACACCGGGGAGCTGTTTGTT.

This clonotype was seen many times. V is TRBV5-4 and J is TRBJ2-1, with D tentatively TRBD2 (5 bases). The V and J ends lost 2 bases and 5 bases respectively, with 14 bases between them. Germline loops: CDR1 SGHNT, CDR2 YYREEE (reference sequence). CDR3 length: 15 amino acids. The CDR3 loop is CASSFRSRGNNEQFF. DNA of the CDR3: TGTGCCAGCAGCTTTCGGTCCCGGGGAAACAATGAGCAGTTCTTC.

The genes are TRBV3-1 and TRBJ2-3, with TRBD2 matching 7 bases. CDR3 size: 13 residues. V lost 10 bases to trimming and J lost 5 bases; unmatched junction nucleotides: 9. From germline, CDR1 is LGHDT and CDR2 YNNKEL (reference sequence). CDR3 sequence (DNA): TGTGCCAACAGTCGGGACTACCAAGATACGCAGTATTTT. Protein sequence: CANSRDYQDTQYF.

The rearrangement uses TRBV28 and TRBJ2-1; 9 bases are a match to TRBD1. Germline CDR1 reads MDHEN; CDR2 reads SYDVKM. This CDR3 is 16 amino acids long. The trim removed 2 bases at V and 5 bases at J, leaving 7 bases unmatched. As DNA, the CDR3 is TGTGCCAGCAGTTTACGGGGGGACAGGGTCAACAATGAGCAGTTCTTC. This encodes CASSLRGDRVNNEQFF.

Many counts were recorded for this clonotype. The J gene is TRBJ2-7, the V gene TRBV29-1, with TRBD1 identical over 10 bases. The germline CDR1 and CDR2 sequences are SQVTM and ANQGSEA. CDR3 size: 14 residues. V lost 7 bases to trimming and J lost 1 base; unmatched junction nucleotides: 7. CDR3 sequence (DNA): TGCAGCGCCGGACAGGGGGATGGGTCCTACGAGCAGTACTTC. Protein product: CSAGQGDGSYEQYF.

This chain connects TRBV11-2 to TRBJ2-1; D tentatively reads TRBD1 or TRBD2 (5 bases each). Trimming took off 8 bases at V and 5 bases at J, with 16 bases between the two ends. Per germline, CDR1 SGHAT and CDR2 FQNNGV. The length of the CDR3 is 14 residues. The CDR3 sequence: CASGTGTSNNEQFF. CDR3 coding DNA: TGTGCCAGCGGAACCGGGACGTCAAACAATGAGCAGTTCTTC. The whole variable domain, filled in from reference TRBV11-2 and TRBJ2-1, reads EAGVAQSPRYKIIEKRQSVAFWCNPISGHATLYWYQQILGQGPKLLIQFQNNGVVDDSQLPKDRFSAERLKGVDSTLKIQPAKLEDSAVYLCASGTGTSNNEQFFGPGTRLTVL.